This T cell receptor (beta chain) was sequenced in a study of CD8+CD57+ T cells in acquired aplastic anemia. Background on the study: Recorded DNA amounts for sorted CD4+ and CD8+ cells had an average of 3.2 ug.

A few counts support this clonotype. What it binds is unknown. Patients included in sequencing had previously demonstrated CD8+CD57+ cell expansion by flow cytometry. Every one of the patients had aplastic anemia (severe, acquired). Study outcomes and limitations: Patients showed no significant difference from controls in CD8+ Simpson's diversity. It was found that approximately 29 CD8+ CDR3 sequences were shared between patients and controls.

Researchers used genomic DNA as the template to profile TCR beta VDJ and CDR3. MiXCR was run by TCRdb on the reads, yielding one entry per CDR3 protein. The sample lists 150,000 to 180,000 distinct CDR3 sequences, roughly 54% occurring once. With 5 bases clipped from V and 4 bases from J, the junction kept 6 bases outside the gene matches. Germline V gene lookup returns CDR1 MNHEY and CDR2 SMNVEV (reference sequence). The CDR3 has 15 amino acids. Sequenced material: sorted CD4+, CD8+, or CD8+CD57+ T cells (not recorded which) from PBMCs. This chain joins TRBV27 and TRBJ1-5; 9 bases fit TRBD1. The source of this sequence is a human donor with aplastic anemia. This CDR3 reads CASSARTGANQPQHF. CDR3 nucleotides: TGTGCCAGCAGTGCAAGGACAGGGGCTAATCAGCCCCAGCATTTT.